Listed here are 9 T cell receptor beta chains from one sample, sequenced in a study of long-term antiretroviral therapy in people with HIV. This was the immunoSEQ v3.0 assay at survey level. Sequenced by immunoSEQ multiplex PCR; TCRdb stores in-frame clones only, minus some. This sample carries about 17,000 clones, just under 80% of them seen once, and the ten largest clones take roughly 15%. Here the sequenced sample was unsorted PBMCs, taken 0.3 years after starting antiretroviral therapy. Every receptor here comes from a woman between 45 and 60 years old with HIV.

This clone came up a few times. The J gene is TRBJ2-2, the V gene TRBV6-1; 8 bases align to TRBD1. This CDR3 contains 16 residues. In germline, CDR1 is MNHNS, CDR2 SASEGT. V lost 4 bases, J lost 7 bases, and 11 bases stayed unmatched. The CDR3 reads CASSAISGGYGGELFF. The CDR3 coding sequence is TGTGCCAGCAGTGCGATATCAGGGGGCTACGGCGGGGAGCTGTTTTTT.

This clone has just one count. This chain joins TRBV19 and TRBJ1-5; D is possibly TRBD1 (5 bases). Germline values: CDR1 LNHDA, CDR2 SQIVND (reference sequence). V was cut by 2 bases and J by 7 bases, with 12 bases left in between. The CDR3 loop spans 14 amino acids. CDR3 sequence: CASSIPGQGQPQHF. DNA for the CDR3: TGTGCCAGTAGTATACCAGGGCAGGGCCAGCCCCAGCATTTT.

The CDR3 loop is CALTQQGSLVKYGYTF. The CDR3 DNA follows: TGTGCCCTAACCCAACAGGGGTCCCTTGTGAAGTATGGCTACACCTTC. The chain links TRBV30 to TRBJ1-2; 7 bases line up with TRBD1. CDR1 is GTSNPN and CDR2 is SVGIG in the germline V gene (reference sequence). This CDR3 spans 16 amino acids. V lost 8 bases and J lost 5; bases outside the gene matches: 20. Variable domain in full (rest from reference TRBV30 and TRBJ1-2): SQTIHQWPATLVQPVGSPLSLECTVEGTSNPNLYWYRQAAGRGLQLLFYSVGIGQISSEVPQNLSASRPQDRQFILSSKKLLLSDSGFYLCALTQQGSLVKYGYTFGSGTRLTVV.

The chain carries TRBV5-1 and TRBJ2-1; 7 bases agree with TRBD1. Germline assignment: CDR1 SGHRS and CDR2 YFSETQ. The CDR3 is 16 residues long. The V segment lost 2 bases and the J segment 0 bases; nucleotides outside the gene matches: 5. The CDR3 DNA reads TGCGCCAGCAGCTTCATCCCAGGGGGCTCCTACAATGAGCAGTTCTTC. It specifies CASSFIPGGSYNEQFF.

The chain joins TRBV18 to TRBJ1-3, with 9 bases that match TRBD1. This CDR3 has 17 amino acids. CDR1 KGHSH and CDR2 LQKENI come from the germline V gene. V dropped 3 bases and J dropped 7; count of bases not matched to a gene: 13. The CDR3 loop reads CASSPSWDRVSLNTIYF. The CDR3 DNA follows: TGTGCCAGCTCACCCTCCTGGGACAGGGTGTCTCTTAACACCATATATTTT. The whole variable domain, filled in from reference TRBV18 and TRBJ1-3, reads NAGVMQNPRHLVRRRGQEARLRCSPMKGHSHVYWYRQLPEEGLKFMVYLQKENIIDESGMPKERFSAEFPKEGPSILRIQQVVRGDSAAYFCASSPSWDRVSLNTIYFGEGSWLTVV.

V is TRBV19 and J is TRBJ1-2; D is uncertain. In germline, CDR1 is LNHDA, CDR2 SQIVND (reference sequence). V was pared by 6 bases and J by 1 base, with 9 bases between. There are 13 residues in the CDR3. Here the CDR3 reads CASRDTNNYGYTF. CDR3 bases: TGTGCCAGTAGAGACACTAATAACTATGGCTACACCTTC.

The rearrangement joins TRBV6-6 to TRBJ1-3; D ambiguous. Germline V lookup: CDR1 MNHNY, CDR2 SVGAGI (reference sequence). The CDR3 contains 12 residues. The germline V and J ends were trimmed by 4 bases and 4 bases, with 5 bases remaining between them. DNA for the CDR3: TGTGCCAGCAGTTCTACAGGAAACACCATATATTTT. Protein: CASSSTGNTIYF.

The chain is built from TRBV29-1 and TRBJ1-1; the D gene is possibly TRBD1 (6 bases). CDR3 length: 13 residues. Trimming removed 4 bases at V and 5 bases at J, with 14 bases between. CDR1 SQVTM and CDR2 ANQGSEA come from the germline V gene. The chain's CDR3 is CSVVRGQGTEAFF. The CDR3 coding sequence is TGCAGCGTTGTACGGGGGCAGGGGACTGAAGCTTTCTTT.

This chain uses TRBV5-4 with TRBJ2-2, with D maybe TRBD1 (5 bases). Germline-derived CDR1 and CDR2 are SGHNT and YYREEE (reference sequence). Between the trimmed V and J ends, which lost 4 bases and 3 bases, there was a span of 13 bases. The CDR3 is 15 residues long. The CDR3 DNA reads as TGTGCCAGCAGCCACGAGAAAGGGGACACCGGGGAGCTGTTTTTT. Amino acids: CASSHEKGDTGELFF.